One TCR beta chain is described in this entry. Its target is not known. An end of the junction differs from the germline gene, which may be a read error. The V gene's germline CDR1 is SGHTA and CDR2 FQGNSA. The CDR3 consists of 15 residues. All the patients suffered relapse after autologous stem cell transplantation, and brentuximab vedotin exposure differed. The data were obtained in a study of PD-1 blockade in classical Hodgkin lymphoma. About the study: Intravenous infusions of nivolumab 3 mg/kg reached patients every 2 weeks.

The assay was immunoSEQ multiplex PCR, and TCRdb's table has in-frame clones only and misses some. Of about 15,000 clones in the sample, roughly 84% were seen once. Study-wide findings and caveats: Partial responders and progressors had significantly lower baseline TCR diversity. Relapsed/refractory patients reportedly had lower baseline diversity than newly diagnosed patients. It was CD4+ TCR diversity, not CD8+, that rose significantly by C4D1.

The TCR comes from a human donor with classical Hodgkin lymphoma. The gene calls are TRBV7-2 and TRBJ2-1; 8 nucleotides align to TRBD2. This specimen was peripheral blood mononuclear cells (PBMCs), taken at baseline. CDR3 coding DNA: TGTGCCAGCAGGTTAGCGGGGATCTCCTACAATGAGCAGTTCTTC. This gives the protein CASRLAGISYNEQFF.